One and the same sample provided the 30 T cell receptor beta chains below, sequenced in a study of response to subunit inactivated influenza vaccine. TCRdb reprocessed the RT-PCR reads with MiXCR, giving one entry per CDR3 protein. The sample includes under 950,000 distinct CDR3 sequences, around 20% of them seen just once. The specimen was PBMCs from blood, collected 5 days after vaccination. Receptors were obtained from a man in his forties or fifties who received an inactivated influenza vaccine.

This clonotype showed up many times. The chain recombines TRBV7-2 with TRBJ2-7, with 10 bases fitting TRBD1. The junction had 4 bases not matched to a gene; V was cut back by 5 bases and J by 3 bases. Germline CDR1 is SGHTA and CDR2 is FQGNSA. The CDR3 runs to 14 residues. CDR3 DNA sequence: TGTGCCAGCAGCCTGGGACAGGGGCGCTACGAGCAGTACTTC. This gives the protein CASSLGQGRYEQYF.

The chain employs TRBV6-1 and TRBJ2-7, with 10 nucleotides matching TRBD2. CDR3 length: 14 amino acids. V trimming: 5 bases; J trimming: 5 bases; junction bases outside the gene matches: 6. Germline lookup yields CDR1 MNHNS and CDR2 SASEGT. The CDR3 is CASSRAGGRDEQYF. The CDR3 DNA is TGTGCCAGCAGTAGAGCGGGGGGGCGGGACGAGCAGTACTTC.

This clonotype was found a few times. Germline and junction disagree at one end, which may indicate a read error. The CDR3 bases are TGCAGTGCTAGAGATCGACTAGCGGGCTCACTAGGGGTCTTC. It is translated as CSARDRLAGSLGVF. This sequence joins TRBV20-1 and TRBJ2-1; 10 nucleotides match TRBD2. The CDR3 is made up of 14 amino acids. From germline, CDR1 is DFQATT and CDR2 SNEGSKA (reference sequence).

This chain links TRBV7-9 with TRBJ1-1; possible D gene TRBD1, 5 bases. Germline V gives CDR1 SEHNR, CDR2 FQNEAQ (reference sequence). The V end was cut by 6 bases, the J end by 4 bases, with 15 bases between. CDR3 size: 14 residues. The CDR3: CASRVHQGGTEAFF. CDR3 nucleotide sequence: TGTGCCAGCAGGGTTCACCAGGGTGGCACTGAAGCTTTCTTT.

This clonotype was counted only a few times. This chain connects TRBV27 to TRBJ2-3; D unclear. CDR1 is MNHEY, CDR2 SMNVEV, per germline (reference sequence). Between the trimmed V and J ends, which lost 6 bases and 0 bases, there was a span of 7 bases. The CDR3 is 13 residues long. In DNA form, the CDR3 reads TGTGCCAGCAGAGGGTACAGCACAGATACGCAGTATTTT. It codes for CASRGYSTDTQYF.

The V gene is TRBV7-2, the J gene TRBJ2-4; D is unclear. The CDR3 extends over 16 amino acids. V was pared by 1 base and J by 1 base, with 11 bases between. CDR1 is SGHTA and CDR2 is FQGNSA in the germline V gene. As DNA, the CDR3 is TGTGCCAGCAGCTTAGAAGCAACCCGGGCCAAAAACATTCAGTACTTC. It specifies CASSLEATRAKNIQYF.

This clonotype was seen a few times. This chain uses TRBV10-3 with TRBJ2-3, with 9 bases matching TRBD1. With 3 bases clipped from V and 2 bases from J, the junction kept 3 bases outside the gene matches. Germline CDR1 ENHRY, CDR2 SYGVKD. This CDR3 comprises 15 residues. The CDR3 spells CAISDGTGNTDTQYF. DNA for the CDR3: TGTGCCATCAGTGATGGGACAGGGAACACAGATACGCAGTATTTT.

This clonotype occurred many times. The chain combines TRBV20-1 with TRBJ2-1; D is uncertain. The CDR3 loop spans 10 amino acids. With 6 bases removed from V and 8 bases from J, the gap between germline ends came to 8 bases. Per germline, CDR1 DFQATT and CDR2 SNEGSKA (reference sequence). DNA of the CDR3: TGCAGTGCAAGAAAGGATGAGCAGTTCTTC. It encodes CSARKDEQFF.

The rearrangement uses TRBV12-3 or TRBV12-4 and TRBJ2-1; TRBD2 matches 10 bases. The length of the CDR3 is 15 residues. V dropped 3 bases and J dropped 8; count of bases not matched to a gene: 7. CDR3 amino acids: CASSLGLAGDDEQFF. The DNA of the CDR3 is TGTGCCAGCAGTTTGGGGCTAGCGGGAGACGATGAGCAGTTCTTC.

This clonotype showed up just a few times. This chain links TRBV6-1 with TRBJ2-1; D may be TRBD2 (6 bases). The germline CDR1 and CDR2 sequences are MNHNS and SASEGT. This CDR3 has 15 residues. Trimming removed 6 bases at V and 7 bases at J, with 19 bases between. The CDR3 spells CASSNGGAGRNEQFF. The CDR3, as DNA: TGTGCCAGCAGCAACGGAGGGGCGGGTCGGAATGAGCAGTTCTTC.

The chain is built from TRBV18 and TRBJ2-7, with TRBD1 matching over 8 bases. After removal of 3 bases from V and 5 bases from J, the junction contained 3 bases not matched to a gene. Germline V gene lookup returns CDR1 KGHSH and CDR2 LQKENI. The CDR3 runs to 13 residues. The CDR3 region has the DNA TGTGCCAGCTCACCGGGACAGGTGAACGAGCAGTACTTC. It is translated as CASSPGQVNEQYF.

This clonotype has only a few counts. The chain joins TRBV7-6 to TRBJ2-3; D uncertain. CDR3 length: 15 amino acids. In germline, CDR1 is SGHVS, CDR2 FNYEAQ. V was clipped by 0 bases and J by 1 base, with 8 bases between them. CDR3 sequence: CASSLAIPGTDTQYF. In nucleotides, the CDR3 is TGTGCCAGCAGCTTAGCGATCCCCGGCACAGATACGCAGTATTTT.

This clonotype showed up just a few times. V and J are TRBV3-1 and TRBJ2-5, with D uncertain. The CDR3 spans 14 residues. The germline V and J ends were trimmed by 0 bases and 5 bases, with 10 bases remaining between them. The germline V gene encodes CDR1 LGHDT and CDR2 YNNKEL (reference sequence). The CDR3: CASSQETGWETQYF. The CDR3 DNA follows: TGTGCCAGCAGCCAAGAGACGGGTTGGGAGACCCAGTACTTC.

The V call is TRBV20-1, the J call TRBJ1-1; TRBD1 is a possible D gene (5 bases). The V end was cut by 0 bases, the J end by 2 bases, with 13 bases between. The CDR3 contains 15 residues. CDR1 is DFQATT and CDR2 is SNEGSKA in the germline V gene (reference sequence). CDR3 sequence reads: CSARDSRDQNTEAFF. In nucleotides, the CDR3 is TGCAGTGCTAGAGATAGCAGGGACCAAAACACTGAAGCTTTCTTT.

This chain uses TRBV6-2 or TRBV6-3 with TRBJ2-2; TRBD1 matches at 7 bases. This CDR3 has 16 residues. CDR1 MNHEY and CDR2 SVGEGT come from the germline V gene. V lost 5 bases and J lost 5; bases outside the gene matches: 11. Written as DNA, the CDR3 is TGTGCCAGCAGTAGACCGGGACAGATGGGGACCGGGGAGCTGTTTTTT. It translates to CASSRPGQMGTGELFF.

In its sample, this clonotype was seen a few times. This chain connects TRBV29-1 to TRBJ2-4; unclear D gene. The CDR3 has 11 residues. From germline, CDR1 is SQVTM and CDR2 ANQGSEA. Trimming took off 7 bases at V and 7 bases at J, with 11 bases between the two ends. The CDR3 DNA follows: TGCAGCGCCAACACGAGGAACATTCAGTACTTC. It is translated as CSANTRNIQYF.

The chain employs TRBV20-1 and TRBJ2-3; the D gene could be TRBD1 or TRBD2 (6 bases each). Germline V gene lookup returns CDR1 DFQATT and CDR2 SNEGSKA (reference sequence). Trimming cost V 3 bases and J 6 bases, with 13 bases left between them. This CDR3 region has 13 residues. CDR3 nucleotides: TGCAGTGCTAGTAGGGGGGCCTCGGATACGCAGTATTTT. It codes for CSASRGASDTQYF.

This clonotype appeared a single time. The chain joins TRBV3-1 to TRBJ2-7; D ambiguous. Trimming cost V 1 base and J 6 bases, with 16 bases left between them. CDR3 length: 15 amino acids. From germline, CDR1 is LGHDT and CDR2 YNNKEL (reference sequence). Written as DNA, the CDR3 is TGTGCCAGCAGCCAAGTCGGAATTCGGACGGCCGAGCAGTACTTC. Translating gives CASSQVGIRTAEQYF.

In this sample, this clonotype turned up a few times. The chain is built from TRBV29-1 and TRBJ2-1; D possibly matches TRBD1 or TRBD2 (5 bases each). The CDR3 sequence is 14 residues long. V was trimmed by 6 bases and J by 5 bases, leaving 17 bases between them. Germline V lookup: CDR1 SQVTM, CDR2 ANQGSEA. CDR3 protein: CSVGDGILNNEQFF. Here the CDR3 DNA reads TGCAGCGTGGGGGACGGGATCTTAAACAATGAGCAGTTCTTC.

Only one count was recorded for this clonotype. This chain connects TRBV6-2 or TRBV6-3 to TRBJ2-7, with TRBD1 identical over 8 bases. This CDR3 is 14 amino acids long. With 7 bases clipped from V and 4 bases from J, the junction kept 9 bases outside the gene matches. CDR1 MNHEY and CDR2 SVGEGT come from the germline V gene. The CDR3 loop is CASTRQGSRYEQYF. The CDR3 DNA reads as TGTGCCAGCACCAGACAGGGGTCTAGGTACGAGCAGTACTTC.

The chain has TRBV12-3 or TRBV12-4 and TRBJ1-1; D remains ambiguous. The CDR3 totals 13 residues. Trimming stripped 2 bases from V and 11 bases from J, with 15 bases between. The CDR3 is CASSLSAVKRAFF. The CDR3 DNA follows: TGTGCCAGCAGTTTATCTGCTGTGAAGCGGGCTTTCTTT.

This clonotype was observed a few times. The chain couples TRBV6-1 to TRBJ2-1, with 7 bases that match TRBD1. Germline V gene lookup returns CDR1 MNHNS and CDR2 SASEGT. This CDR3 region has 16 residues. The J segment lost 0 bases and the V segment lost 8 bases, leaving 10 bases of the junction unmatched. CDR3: CASVATGTLSYNEQFF. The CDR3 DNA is TGTGCCAGCGTAGCGACAGGGACCCTCTCCTACAATGAGCAGTTCTTC.

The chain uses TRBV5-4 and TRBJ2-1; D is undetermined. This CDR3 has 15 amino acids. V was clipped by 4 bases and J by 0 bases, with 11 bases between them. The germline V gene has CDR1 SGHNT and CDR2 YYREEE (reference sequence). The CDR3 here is CASSQLTSSYNEQFF. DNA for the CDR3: TGTGCCAGCAGCCAATTAACGAGCTCCTACAATGAGCAGTTCTTC. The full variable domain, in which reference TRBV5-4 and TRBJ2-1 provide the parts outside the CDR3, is ETGVTQSPTHLIKTRGQQVTLRCSSQSGHNTVSWYQQALGQGPQFIFQYYREEENGRGNFPPRFSGLQFPNYSSELNVNALELDDSALYLCASSQLTSSYNEQFFGPGTRLTVL.

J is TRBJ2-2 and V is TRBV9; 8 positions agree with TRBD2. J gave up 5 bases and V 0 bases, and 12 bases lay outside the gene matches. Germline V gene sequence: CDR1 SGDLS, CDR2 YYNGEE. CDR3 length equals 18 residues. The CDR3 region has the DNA TGTGCCAGCAGCGTAGGATTGGGCGGGAGGACGTCAACCGGGGAGCTGTTTTTT. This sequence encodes CASSVGLGGRTSTGELFF.

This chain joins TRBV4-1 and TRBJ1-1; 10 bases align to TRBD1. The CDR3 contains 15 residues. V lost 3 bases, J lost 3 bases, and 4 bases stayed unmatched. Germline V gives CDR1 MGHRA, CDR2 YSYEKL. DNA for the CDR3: TGCGCCAGCAGCCACGGGGACAGGGGCGACACTGAAGCTTTCTTT. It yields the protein CASSHGDRGDTEAFF.

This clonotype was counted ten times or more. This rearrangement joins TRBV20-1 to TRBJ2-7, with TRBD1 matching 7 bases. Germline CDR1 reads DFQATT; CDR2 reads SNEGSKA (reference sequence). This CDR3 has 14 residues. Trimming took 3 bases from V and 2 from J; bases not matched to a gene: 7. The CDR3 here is CSARRQGNTYEQYF. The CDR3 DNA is TGCAGTGCTAGGCGACAGGGCAACACCTACGAGCAGTACTTC.

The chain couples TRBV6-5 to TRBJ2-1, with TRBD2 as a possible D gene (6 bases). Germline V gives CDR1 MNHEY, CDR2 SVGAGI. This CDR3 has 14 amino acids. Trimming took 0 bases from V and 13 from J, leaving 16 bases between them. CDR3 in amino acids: CASSYSRGMSPQFF. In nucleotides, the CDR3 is TGTGCCAGCAGTTACTCGCGGGGAATGAGCCCCCAGTTCTTC.

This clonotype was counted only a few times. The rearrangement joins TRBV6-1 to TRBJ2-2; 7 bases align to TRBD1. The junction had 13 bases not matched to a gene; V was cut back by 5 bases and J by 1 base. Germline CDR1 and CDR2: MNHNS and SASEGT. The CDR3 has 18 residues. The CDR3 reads CASSKLAGWDRNTGELFF. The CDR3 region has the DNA TGTGCCAGCAGTAAGCTCGCTGGCTGGGACAGGAACACCGGGGAGCTGTTTTTT.

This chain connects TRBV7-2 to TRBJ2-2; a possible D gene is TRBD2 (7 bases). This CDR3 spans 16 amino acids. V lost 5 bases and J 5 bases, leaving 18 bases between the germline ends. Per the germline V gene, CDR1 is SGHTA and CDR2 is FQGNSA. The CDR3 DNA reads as TGTGCCAGCAGCCCCCGAGGCGGGGGCCGGACCGGGGAGCTGTTTTTT. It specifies CASSPRGGGRTGELFF.

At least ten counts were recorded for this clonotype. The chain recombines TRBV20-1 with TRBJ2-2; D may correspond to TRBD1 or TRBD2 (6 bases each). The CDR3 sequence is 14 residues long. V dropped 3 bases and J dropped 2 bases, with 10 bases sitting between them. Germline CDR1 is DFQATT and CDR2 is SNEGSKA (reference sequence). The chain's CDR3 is CSARGGGNTGELFF. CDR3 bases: TGCAGTGCTAGGGGGGGCGGTAACACCGGGGAGCTGTTTTTT.